This T cell receptor beta chain was identified in a study of blood T cell repertoires in COVID-19. This clone was seen more than once but under ten times. Some clones are missing from TCRdb's copy, which holds only in-frame ones; the method was immunoSEQ multiplex PCR. Altogether under 200,000 clones are present, 85% being singletons, with the ten largest covering less than 6.5%. The sequence derives from a woman between 50 and 59 years old with COVID-19, enrolled during active disease. Sequencing input: peripheral blood.

CDR3 in amino acids: CASQSGVSYEQYF. The CDR3 DNA reads TGTGCCAGCCAGTCAGGGGTCTCCTACGAGCAGTACTTC. The J gene is TRBJ2-7, the V gene TRBV2, with D tentatively TRBD1 (6 bases). Trimming left V 8 bases short and J 0 bases short, with 11 bases between. The CDR3 spans 13 residues. Germline V lookup: CDR1 SNHLY, CDR2 FYNNEI.